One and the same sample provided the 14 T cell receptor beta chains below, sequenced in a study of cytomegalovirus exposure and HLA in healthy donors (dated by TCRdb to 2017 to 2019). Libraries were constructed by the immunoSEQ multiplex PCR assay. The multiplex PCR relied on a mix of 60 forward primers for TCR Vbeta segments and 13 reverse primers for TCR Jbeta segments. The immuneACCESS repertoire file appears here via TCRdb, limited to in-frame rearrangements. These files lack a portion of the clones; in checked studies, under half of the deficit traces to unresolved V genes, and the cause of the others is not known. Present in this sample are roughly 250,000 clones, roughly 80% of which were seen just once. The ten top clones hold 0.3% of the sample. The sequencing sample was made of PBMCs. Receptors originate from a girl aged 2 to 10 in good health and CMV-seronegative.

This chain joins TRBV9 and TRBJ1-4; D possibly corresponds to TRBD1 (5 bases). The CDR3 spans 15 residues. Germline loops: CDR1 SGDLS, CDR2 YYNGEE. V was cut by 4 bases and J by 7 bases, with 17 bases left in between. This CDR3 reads CASSTKGLGGEKLFF. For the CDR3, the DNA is TGTGCCAGCAGCACCAAGGGACTTGGAGGTGAAAAACTGTTTTTT.

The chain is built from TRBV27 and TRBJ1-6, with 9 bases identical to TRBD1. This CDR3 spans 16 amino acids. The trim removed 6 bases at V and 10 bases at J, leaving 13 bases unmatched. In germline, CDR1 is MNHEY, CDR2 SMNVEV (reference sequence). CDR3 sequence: CASRRNPGTGRSPLHF. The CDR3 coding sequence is TGTGCCAGCAGAAGGAACCCCGGGACAGGGAGGTCACCCCTCCACTTT.

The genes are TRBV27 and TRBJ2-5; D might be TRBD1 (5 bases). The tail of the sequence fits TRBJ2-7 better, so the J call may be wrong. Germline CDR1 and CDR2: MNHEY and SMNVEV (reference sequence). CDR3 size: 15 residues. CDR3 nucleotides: TGTGCCAGCAGTTTGTCTGGGGCCCCCGGGTACGAGCAGTACTTC. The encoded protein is CASSLSGAPGYEQYF.

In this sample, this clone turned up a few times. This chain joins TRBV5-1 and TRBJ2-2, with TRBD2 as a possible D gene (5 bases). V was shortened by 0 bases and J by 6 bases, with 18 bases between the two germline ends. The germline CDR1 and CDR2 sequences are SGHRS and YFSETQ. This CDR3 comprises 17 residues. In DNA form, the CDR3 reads TGCGCCAGCAGCTTGGGAGGCGGTAGCGTGGGTTCCGGGGAGCTGTTTTTT. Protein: CASSLGGGSVGSGELFF.

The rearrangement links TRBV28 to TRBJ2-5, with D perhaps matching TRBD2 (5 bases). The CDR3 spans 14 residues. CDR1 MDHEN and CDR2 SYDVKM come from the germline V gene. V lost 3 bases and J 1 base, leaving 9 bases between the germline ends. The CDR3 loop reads CASSLGGSQETQYF. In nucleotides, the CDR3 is TGTGCCAGCAGTTTGGGCGGGTCCCAAGAGACCCAGTACTTC.

In DNA form, the CDR3 reads TGTGCCAGCAGCTTAAATCAGGCCATCCTTGCGAGTACGCAGTATTTT. It translates to CASSLNQAILASTQYF. The chain carries TRBV7-9 and TRBJ2-3; D is uncertain. CDR3 size: 16 residues. The V end was cut by 2 bases, the J end by 8 bases, with 20 bases between. Germline V gene data show CDR1 as SEHNR and CDR2 as FQNEAQ (reference sequence).

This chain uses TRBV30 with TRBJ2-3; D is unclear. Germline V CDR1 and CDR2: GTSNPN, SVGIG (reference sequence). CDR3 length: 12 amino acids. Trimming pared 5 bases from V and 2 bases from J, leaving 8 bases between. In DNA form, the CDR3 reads TGTGCCTGGTCGGAGTTCACAGATACGCAGTATTTT. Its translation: CAWSEFTDTQYF.

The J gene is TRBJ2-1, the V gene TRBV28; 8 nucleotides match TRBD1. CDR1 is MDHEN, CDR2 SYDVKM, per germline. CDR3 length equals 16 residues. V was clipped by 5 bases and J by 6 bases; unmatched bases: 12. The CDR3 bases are TGTGCCAGCAGTCTTGAGCCGGGCAGGGGGCCCAATGAGCAGTTCTTC. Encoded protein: CASSLEPGRGPNEQFF.

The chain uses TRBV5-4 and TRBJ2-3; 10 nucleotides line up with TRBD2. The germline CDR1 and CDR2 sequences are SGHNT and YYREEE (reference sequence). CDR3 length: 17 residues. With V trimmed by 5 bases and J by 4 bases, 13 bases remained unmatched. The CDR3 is CASRGFSGGAGADTQYF. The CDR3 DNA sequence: TGTGCCAGCAGGGGGTTCAGCGGGGGGGCCGGCGCAGATACGCAGTATTTT. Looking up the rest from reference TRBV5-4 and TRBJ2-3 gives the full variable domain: ETGVTQSPTHLIKTRGQQVTLRCSSQSGHNTVSWYQQALGQGPQFIFQYYREEENGRGNFPPRFSGLQFPNYSSELNVNALELDDSALYLCASRGFSGGAGADTQYFGPGTRLTVL.

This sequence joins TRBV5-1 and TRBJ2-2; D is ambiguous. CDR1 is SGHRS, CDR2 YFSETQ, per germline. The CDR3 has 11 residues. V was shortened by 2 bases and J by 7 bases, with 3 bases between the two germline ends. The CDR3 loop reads CASSFIGELFF. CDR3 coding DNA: TGCGCCAGCAGCTTTATCGGGGAGCTGTTTTTT.

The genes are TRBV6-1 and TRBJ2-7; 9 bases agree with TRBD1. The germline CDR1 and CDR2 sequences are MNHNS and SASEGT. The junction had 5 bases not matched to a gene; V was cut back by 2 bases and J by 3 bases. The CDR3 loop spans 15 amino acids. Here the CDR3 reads CASSESGTGRYEQYF. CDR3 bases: TGTGCCAGCAGTGAATCCGGGACAGGGCGCTACGAGCAGTACTTC.

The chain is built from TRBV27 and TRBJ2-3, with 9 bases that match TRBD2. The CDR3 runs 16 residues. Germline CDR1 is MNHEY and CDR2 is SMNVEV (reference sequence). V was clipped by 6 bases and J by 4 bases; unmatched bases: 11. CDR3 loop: CASREPGLALADTQYF. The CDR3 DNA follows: TGTGCCAGCAGGGAACCGGGACTAGCATTGGCAGATACGCAGTATTTT.

The CDR3: CASSTTGRGYNEQFF. In nucleotides, the CDR3 is TGTGCCAGCAGCACAACAGGGAGGGGTTACAATGAGCAGTTCTTC. The gene calls are TRBV7-6 and TRBJ2-1; a possible D gene is TRBD2 (7 bases). Trimming removed 5 bases from V and 4 bases from J, with 15 bases in between. Germline V lookup: CDR1 SGHVS, CDR2 FNYEAQ. CDR3 length equals 15 residues. The full variable domain, with the rest looked up from reference TRBV7-6 and TRBJ2-1, is GAGVSQSPRYKVTKRGQDVALRCDPISGHVSLYWYRQALGQGPEFLTYFNYEAQQDKSGLPNDRFSAERPEGSISTLTIQRTEQRDSAMYRCASSTTGRGYNEQFFGPGTRLTVL.

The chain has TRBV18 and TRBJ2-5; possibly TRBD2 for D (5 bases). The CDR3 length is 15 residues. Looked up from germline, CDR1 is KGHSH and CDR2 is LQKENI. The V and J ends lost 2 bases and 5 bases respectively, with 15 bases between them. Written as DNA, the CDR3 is TGTGCCAGCTCACCAGGGCTCTATCGCGGGGAGACCCAGTACTTC. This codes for CASSPGLYRGETQYF.